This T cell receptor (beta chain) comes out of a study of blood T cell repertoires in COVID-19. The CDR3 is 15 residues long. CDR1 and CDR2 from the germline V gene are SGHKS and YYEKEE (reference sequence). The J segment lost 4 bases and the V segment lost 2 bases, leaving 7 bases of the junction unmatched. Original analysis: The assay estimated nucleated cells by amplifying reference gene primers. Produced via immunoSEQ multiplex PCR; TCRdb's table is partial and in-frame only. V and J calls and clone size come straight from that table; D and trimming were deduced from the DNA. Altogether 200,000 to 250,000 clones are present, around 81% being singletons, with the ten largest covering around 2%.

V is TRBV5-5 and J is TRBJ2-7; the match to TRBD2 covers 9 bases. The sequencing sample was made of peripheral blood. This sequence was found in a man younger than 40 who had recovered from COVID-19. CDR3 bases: TGTGCCAGCAGCTTAGCGGGGGGAATTGAGTACGAGCAGTACTTC. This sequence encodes CASSLAGGIEYEQYF.